Sequencing of this TCR beta chain was carried out in a study of blood T cell repertoires in COVID-19. Overall study context: Collection of acute and convalescent COVID-19 samples took place in the United States, Italy and Spain.

The cohort comprised adults aged about 18 to 100 years residing in under 30 US areas. Categorization into cohorts depended on clinical history that participants reported. In the authors' workflow: Estimated nucleated cell counts came from reference gene primer amplification. The data were produced by immunoSEQ multiplex PCR, yet TCRdb's version contains in-frame clones alone and is incomplete. That table is the source of V, J and clone size, and D and trimming were worked out from the DNA. The table records approximately 320,000 clones, 90% of them present only once. This clone is a singleton in its sample. Germline loops: CDR1 MNHNY, CDR2 SVGAGI (reference sequence). CDR3 length equals 13 residues. Trimming pared 4 bases from V and 5 bases from J, leaving 8 bases between.

The V gene is TRBV6-6, the J gene TRBJ1-4; no clear D gene. Sequenced: PBMCs or T cells enriched from blood (not recorded which). The TCR was taken from a man between 60 and 75 years old who had recovered from COVID-19. The chain's CDR3 is CASSSPGNEKLFF. The CDR3 bases are TGTGCCAGCAGTTCCCCGGGAAATGAAAAACTGTTTTTT.